This T cell receptor (beta chain) was sequenced during a study of blood T cell repertoires in COVID-19. Overall study context: Samples of COVID-19 (acute and convalescent) were obtained from the United States, Italy and Spain.

V lost 1 base, J lost 4 bases, and 25 bases lay in between. The V gene's germline CDR1 is MGHRA and CDR2 YSYEKL. The CDR3 is 19 amino acids. Under the authors' procedure: Reference gene primer amplification yielded estimated nucleated cell counts. The method was immunoSEQ multiplex PCR; TCRdb's version includes in-frame clones alone and lacks a portion of them. That table supplies the V and J calls and clone size; D and trimming were determined from the DNA. Of approximately 350,000 clones listed, about 87% are singletons. Recruited during active infection, patients (from Seattle) were subsequently followed longitudinally.

Sample: peripheral blood. This receptor was identified in a woman aged 45-59 years with COVID-19, enrolled during active disease. V and J are TRBV4-1 and TRBJ2-5; no reliable D call. CDR3 bases: TGCGCCAGCAGCCAAGCCACCCCTCCTGGCCAGCGTATGTTAGAGACCCAGTACTTC. Residues: CASSQATPPGQRMLETQYF.